A single T cell receptor (beta chain) is shown here with its context. Its antigen is currently unknown. A single record per CDR3 protein comes from TCRdb applying MiXCR to the RACE reads. The sample has some 190,000 distinct CDR3 sequences, approximately 20% seen once. The time point denotes: patch test 1, 2 weeks after DPC sensitization. Treatment here: therapeutic diphenylcyclopropenone sensitization with weekly scalp DPC. The data were obtained in a study of human T cells and chemical hapten exposure. Study findings and constraints: TCRs above 1 in 1000 frequency stayed constant with DPC sensitization.

The sample consisted of whole blood, taken in connection with sensitization to the hapten diphenylcyclopropenone (DPC). The TCR was taken from a woman aged 45 to 65 with alopecia areata. Some clones in this sample may be carry-over from other donors' samples.

The CDR3 bases are TGCAGCGTTGCCCAGGGAATCGGGACTTCATCCGAGCAGTACTTC. Amino acids: CSVAQGIGTSSEQYF. The gene calls are TRBV29-1 and TRBJ2-7, with D possibly matching TRBD2 (6 bases). There are 15 residues in the CDR3. Germline V gene sequence: CDR1 SQVTM, CDR2 ANQGSEA. V was pared by 4 bases and J by 6 bases, with 22 bases between.